This T cell receptor beta chain was identified during a study of CD8 T cells in Susac syndrome. cDNA came from approximately 0.5 to 1 ug RNA primed by random hexamers. From the immunoSEQ multiplex PCR reads, TCRdb called clonotypes with MiXCR, one entry per CDR3 protein. Of 150,000 to 180,000 distinct CDR3 sequences in the sample, less than 97% are singletons; the top ten hold 0.15%. Sequencing input: CD8+ T cells from PBMCs. The sequence was collected from a human donor with multiple sclerosis.

The CDR3 DNA is TGTGCCAGCAGCTTCGGGGTTGACGGTCGCCTCGTCGGTTCACCCCTCCACTTT. Its protein is CASSFGVDGRLVGSPLHF. The chain has TRBV13 and TRBJ1-6, with D hard to call. Deletions cut 3 bases from V and 9 bases from J, with 24 bases between. CDR3 length: 18 residues. Germline values: CDR1 PRHDT, CDR2 FYEKMQ (reference sequence).